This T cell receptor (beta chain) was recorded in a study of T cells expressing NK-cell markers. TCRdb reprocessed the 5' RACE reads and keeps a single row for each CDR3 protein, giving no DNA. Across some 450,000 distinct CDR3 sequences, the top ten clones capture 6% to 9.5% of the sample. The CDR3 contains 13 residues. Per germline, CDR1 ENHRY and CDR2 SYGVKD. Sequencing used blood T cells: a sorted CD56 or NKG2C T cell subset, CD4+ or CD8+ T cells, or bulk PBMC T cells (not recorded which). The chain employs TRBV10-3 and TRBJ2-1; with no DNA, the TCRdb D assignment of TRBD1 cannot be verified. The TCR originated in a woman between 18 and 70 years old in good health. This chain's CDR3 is CAISGTDYNEQFF.